Listed here are 31 T cell receptor beta chains from one sample, sequenced in a study of beta chain features in type 1 diabetes. The investigators reverse transcribed all of the isolated RNA, so they sequenced expressed TCRB transcripts. TCRdb keeps only in-frame clones here, not all; method: immunoSEQ multiplex PCR. The sample includes under 400,000 clones, 14% seen only once; the top ten take roughly 7%. Source material: central memory CD4+ T cells from blood. The receptors derive from a man in his thirties or forties in good health.

The rearrangement uses TRBV7-9 and TRBJ1-6, with 9 bases that match TRBD1. Germline assignment: CDR1 SEHNR and CDR2 FQNEAQ (reference sequence). The trim removed 4 bases at V and 12 bases at J, leaving 4 bases unmatched. This CDR3 is 13 amino acids long. CDR3 DNA: TGTGCCAGCAGCTGGACAGGGGAGGAACCCCTCCACTTT. This codes for CASSWTGEEPLHF.

The CDR3 reads CASSPRISGVTDTQYF. CDR3 in DNA: TGTGCCAGCTCACCACGGATTAGCGGGGTGACAGATACGCAGTATTTT. V usage is TRBV18 and J usage is TRBJ2-3; TRBD2 matches 8 bases. The CDR3 is 16 amino acids. V lost 1 base to trimming and J lost 3 bases; unmatched junction nucleotides: 6. Germline-derived CDR1 and CDR2 are KGHSH and LQKENI.

The chain joins TRBV7-2 to TRBJ1-6; possibly TRBD1 for D (5 bases). The germline V gene encodes CDR1 SGHTA and CDR2 FQGNSA. The V end lost 3 bases, the J end lost 14 bases, and 17 bases lay between the germline ends. This CDR3 comprises 14 residues. The CDR3 DNA reads TGTGCCAGCAGCTTTGACAGCCCATCCCCCTCCCTCCACTTT. This gives the protein CASSFDSPSPSLHF.

J is TRBJ2-5 and V is TRBV4-3, with D maybe TRBD2 (5 bases). The CDR3 totals 16 residues. Trimming took 3 bases from V and 2 from J, leaving 16 bases between them. Looked up from germline, CDR1 is LGHNA and CDR2 is YSLEER. In DNA form, the CDR3 reads TGCGCCAGCAGCCAGGGTGGCGGGCGGACTCAAGAGACCCAGTACTTC. It codes for CASSQGGGRTQETQYF.

This clone appeared a few times. J is TRBJ1-4 and V is TRBV6-5; 9 nucleotides agree with TRBD1. Germline V CDR1 and CDR2: MNHEY, SVGAGI. With 2 bases clipped from V and 5 bases from J, the junction kept 3 bases outside the gene matches. CDR3 size: 15 residues. This CDR3 is CASSYHRGQNEKLFF. The CDR3 DNA reads TGTGCCAGCAGTTACCACAGGGGGCAGAATGAAAAACTGTTTTTT.

This clone was counted only a few times. This sequence joins TRBV5-4 and TRBJ2-5; the match to TRBD2 covers 10 bases. Per the germline V gene, CDR1 is SGHNT and CDR2 is YYREEE (reference sequence). The length of the CDR3 is 17 residues. V dropped 4 bases and J dropped 5; count of bases not matched to a gene: 14. CDR3 protein: CASSQDPQRGGPETQYF. CDR3 coding DNA: TGTGCCAGCAGCCAAGATCCCCAGCGGGGGGGCCCGGAGACCCAGTACTTC.

A few counts support this clone. This rearrangement joins TRBV25-1 to TRBJ1-3; D unclear. Per germline, CDR1 MGHDK and CDR2 SYGVNS. The CDR3 is made up of 14 amino acids. V dropped 6 bases and J dropped 0 bases, with 9 bases sitting between them. The CDR3 here is CASSDTYSGNTIYF. The CDR3 DNA reads TGTGCCAGCAGCGACACTTACTCTGGAAACACCATATATTTT.

This clone was counted between two and nine times. The chain employs TRBV4-3 and TRBJ1-1, with a tentative D call TRBD1 (5 bases). The germline V gene encodes CDR1 LGHNA and CDR2 YSLEER. V dropped 1 base and J dropped 5 bases, with 14 bases sitting between them. The CDR3 sequence is 15 residues long. The CDR3, as DNA: TGCGCCAGCAGCCAAGGGGTCCAGGGTGCTACTGAAGCTTTCTTT. Its translation is CASSQGVQGATEAFF.

V usage is TRBV11-2 and J usage is TRBJ2-3; 15 nucleotides align to TRBD2. Germline values: CDR1 SGHAT, CDR2 FQNNGV. Unmatched junction bases numbered 3, after V lost 5 bases and J lost 6 bases. The CDR3 totals 15 residues. The CDR3 sequence is CASSRGLAGGDTQYF. The CDR3 coding sequence is TGTGCCAGCAGCCGCGGACTAGCGGGAGGGGATACGCAGTATTTT. The complete variable domain, with remaining parts taken from reference TRBV11-2 and TRBJ2-3, reads EAGVAQSPRYKIIEKRQSVAFWCNPISGHATLYWYQQILGQGPKLLIQFQNNGVVDDSQLPKDRFSAERLKGVDSTLKIQPAKLEDSAVYLCASSRGLAGGDTQYFGPGTRLTVL.

This clone was observed a handful of times. The gene calls are TRBV5-6 and TRBJ1-5, with D possibly being TRBD1 (6 bases). The CDR3 loop spans 15 amino acids. From germline, CDR1 is SGHDT and CDR2 YYEEEE. The V end was cut by 4 bases, the J end by 0 bases, with 11 bases between. In nucleotides, the CDR3 is TGTGCCAGCAGCCAGGGGCATTATAGCAATCAGCCCCAGCATTTT. This gives the protein CASSQGHYSNQPQHF.

The genes are TRBV7-2 and TRBJ1-1, with TRBD1 matching over 8 bases. This CDR3 contains 15 residues. The V gene end was trimmed by 3 bases and the J gene end by 6 bases; junction bases not matched to a gene: 9. Germline lookup yields CDR1 SGHTA and CDR2 FQGNSA. The chain's CDR3 is CASSLNQGAQAEAFF. For the CDR3, the DNA is TGTGCCAGCAGCTTGAATCAGGGGGCGCAGGCTGAAGCTTTCTTT.

There are many counts of this clone. This chain uses TRBV6-4 with TRBJ1-2; 9 nucleotides match TRBD1. V was clipped by 4 bases and J by 13 bases; unmatched bases: 13. CDR1 is MRHNA, CDR2 SNTAGT, per germline. The CDR3 loop spans 14 amino acids. The CDR3 sequence is CASSATPGQGILTF. The CDR3, as DNA: TGTGCCAGCAGTGCAACACCGGGACAGGGCATTCTCACCTTC.

The sample holds a few counts of this clone. Other DNA sequences from this sample encode an identical CDR3 as well. The V and J genes are TRBV27 and TRBJ2-7; D remains ambiguous. V was pared by 5 bases and J by 1 base, with 9 bases between. The CDR3 is 13 amino acids. The germline gives CDR1 MNHEY, CDR2 SMNVEV (reference sequence). CDR3 DNA: TGTGCCAGCAGTCCATCCGGGTCCTACGAGCAGTACGTC. This translates into CASSPSGSYEQYV.

This clone appeared a few times. The chain carries TRBV11-2 and TRBJ1-1; no clear D. The CDR3 covers 13 residues. CDR1 SGHAT and CDR2 FQNNGV come from the germline V gene. Trimming took 2 bases from V and 4 from J, leaving 8 bases between them. CDR3 sequence: CASSLLRATEAFF. The CDR3 nucleotides read TGTGCCAGCAGCTTACTTAGGGCCACTGAAGCTTTCTTT.

This clone was observed a few times. This chain links TRBV30 with TRBJ2-1, with D perhaps matching TRBD2 (6 bases). V dropped 5 bases and J dropped 2 bases, with 13 bases sitting between them. CDR3 length: 14 amino acids. CDR1 GTSNPN and CDR2 SVGIG come from the germline V gene (reference sequence). CDR3 loop: CAWGGTLTYNEQFF. The DNA of the CDR3 is TGTGCCTGGGGGGGGACCCTCACCTACAATGAGCAGTTCTTC.

This rearrangement joins TRBV19 to TRBJ1-2, with D perhaps matching TRBD1 (6 bases). V dropped 10 bases and J dropped 6 bases, with 18 bases sitting between them. CDR1 is LNHDA, CDR2 SQIVND, per germline (reference sequence). This CDR3 spans 13 amino acids. CDR3 sequence reads: CAISTTGRNGYTF. DNA for the CDR3: TGTGCCATTTCAACCACAGGGAGGAATGGCTACACCTTC.

This clone was seen only a few times. Other DNA sequences in this sample translate to the same CDR3. The chain carries TRBV5-6 and TRBJ2-2; possible D gene TRBD1, 5 bases. Germline V gene sequence: CDR1 SGHDT, CDR2 YYEEEE. The CDR3 is made up of 15 amino acids. V lost 0 bases, J lost 0 bases, and 6 bases lay in between. CDR3 amino acids: CASSLGGTNTGELFF. The CDR3 region has the DNA TGTGCCAGCAGCTTGGGGGGCACGAACACCGGGGAGCTGTTTTTT.

The V and J genes are TRBV7-9 and TRBJ1-1; D call uncertain. From germline, CDR1 is SEHNR and CDR2 FQNEAQ (reference sequence). V was clipped by 6 bases and J by 11 bases, with 13 bases between them. There are 11 residues in the CDR3. This CDR3 is CASSIENQAFF. CDR3 coding DNA: TGTGCCAGCAGTATAGAGAATCAGGCTTTCTTT.

A few counts support this clone. This chain links TRBV10-3 with TRBJ2-6; 11 bases agree with TRBD1. This CDR3 region has 17 residues. Germline loops: CDR1 ENHRY, CDR2 SYGVKD. With V trimmed by 5 bases and J by 0 bases, 3 bases remained unmatched. The CDR3 DNA reads TGTGCCATCAGTAGGGACAGGGGGGTCTCTGGGGCCAACGTCCTGACTTTC. Translated, it gives CAISRDRGVSGANVLTF.

This clone showed up many times. Relative to the germline gene, one junction end is altered; a read error may explain this. The gene calls are TRBV7-7 and TRBJ2-5; 11 bases align to TRBD2. The CDR3 consists of 15 residues. Germline-derived CDR1 and CDR2 are SSHAT and FNYEAQ (reference sequence). The CDR3 sequence is CASSVAGTSGETQYF. CDR3 nucleotide sequence: TGTGCCAGCAGCGTAGCCGGGACTAGCGGAGAGACCCAGTACTTC.

This clone has more than one count but fewer than ten. The chain has TRBV7-2 and TRBJ2-2; 9 bases match TRBD1. The V gene's germline CDR1 is SGHTA and CDR2 FQGNSA. J was trimmed by 6 bases and V by 4 bases; bases with no gene match: 3. The CDR3 has 14 residues. The CDR3 nucleotides are TGTGCCAGCAGCTGGGGACAGGGATCCGGGGAGCTGTTTTTT. Translation gives CASSWGQGSGELFF.

The V and J genes are TRBV2 and TRBJ1-2, with TRBD1 matching over 12 bases. The CDR3 has 16 amino acids. Trimming removed 5 bases from V and 4 bases from J; junction bases left unmatched: 8. Germline-derived CDR1 and CDR2 are SNHLY and FYNNEI. The CDR3 loop is CASSPDGTGGFYGYTF. CDR3 DNA sequence: TGTGCCAGCAGTCCGGACGGGACAGGGGGCTTCTATGGCTACACCTTC.

The V call is TRBV2, the J call TRBJ1-2, with 9 bases lining up with TRBD1. The CDR3 sequence is 14 residues long. In germline, CDR1 is SNHLY, CDR2 FYNNEI. V shed 4 bases, J shed 5 bases, and the junction held 5 bases outside the gene matches. The CDR3 nucleotides are TGTGCCAGCAGTGCGGGACAGGGAGGTTATGGCTACACCTTC. As protein: CASSAGQGGYGYTF.

The chain employs TRBV4-2 and TRBJ2-2, with 9 positions matching TRBD2. The CDR3 length is 14 residues. From germline, CDR1 is LGHNA and CDR2 YNFKEQ. With 5 bases clipped from V and 7 bases from J, the junction kept 5 bases outside the gene matches. The CDR3, as DNA: TGTGCCAGCAGCGATGGCGGGAGGGTCGGGGAGCTGTTTTTT. Translating it yields CASSDGGRVGELFF.

The sample holds many counts of this clone. The V gene is TRBV7-9, the J gene TRBJ2-4; TRBD1 matches 8 bases. CDR1 SEHNR and CDR2 FQNEAQ come from the germline V gene (reference sequence). V trimming: 6 bases; J trimming: 7 bases; junction bases outside the gene matches: 8. The CDR3 loop spans 14 amino acids. The CDR3 region has the DNA TGTGCCAGCAGTTCCCAGGGGGCCCAGAACATTCAGTACTTC. Its protein product is CASSSQGAQNIQYF. Looking up the rest from reference TRBV7-9 and TRBJ2-4 gives the full variable domain: DTGVSQNPRHKITKRGQNVTFRCDPISEHNRLYWYRQTLGQGPEFLTYFQNEAQLEKSRLLSDRFSAERPKGSFSTLEIQRTEQGDSAMYLCASSSQGAQNIQYFGAGTRLSVL.

A note on this clone: Other DNA sequences in this sample translate to the same CDR3. The J gene is TRBJ1-1, the V gene TRBV11-2; a possible D gene is TRBD1 (6 bases). V lost 0 bases and J 5 bases, leaving 7 bases between the germline ends. This CDR3 contains 13 residues. Germline CDR1 and CDR2: SGHAT and FQNNGV. The CDR3 region has the DNA TGTGCCAGCAGCTTAGATAGGGGGACTGAAGCTTTCTTT. Protein product: CASSLDRGTEAFF.

This clone turned up a few times. V gene TRBV29-1 combines with J gene TRBJ2-2, with TRBD2 matching over 12 bases. The CDR3 sequence is 16 residues long. The J segment lost 5 bases and the V segment lost 5 bases, leaving 9 bases of the junction unmatched. Germline V gives CDR1 SQVTM, CDR2 ANQGSEA. CDR3 loop: CSVSALTSGSTGELFF. In nucleotides, the CDR3 is TGCAGCGTTTCGGCTCTGACTAGCGGGAGTACCGGGGAGCTGTTTTTT.

The chain combines TRBV7-3 with TRBJ2-1, with TRBD2 identical over 7 bases. With 5 bases clipped from V and 7 bases from J, the junction kept 17 bases outside the gene matches. CDR1 and CDR2 from the germline V gene are SGHTA and FQGTGA. This CDR3 comprises 17 residues. The CDR3 loop is CASSLSQAGRKGNEQFF. For the CDR3, the DNA is TGTGCCAGCAGCCTTAGCCAAGCGGGACGTAAAGGTAATGAGCAGTTCTTC. Based on the CDR3 plus reference TRBV7-3 and TRBJ2-1, the full variable domain is GAGVSQTPSNKVTEKGKYVELRCDPISGHTALYWYRQSLGQGPEFLIYFQGTGAADDSGLPNDRFFAVRPEGSVSTLKIQRTERGDSAVYLCASSLSQAGRKGNEQFFGPGTRLTVL.

This clone turned up a few times. The CDR3 DNA reads as TGCGCCAGCATCGATCTCGGGGGGCGCGGTGAAGCTTTCTTT. Translating gives CASIDLGGRGEAFF. The genes are TRBV4-1 and TRBJ1-1; maybe TRBD1 (6 bases). The CDR3 sequence is 14 residues long. Trimming left V 7 bases short and J 7 bases short, with 19 bases between. Per germline, CDR1 MGHRA and CDR2 YSYEKL.

The chain couples TRBV5-4 to TRBJ2-3; perhaps TRBD2 as D (7 bases). CDR3 length equals 17 residues. Trimming removed 0 bases from V and 1 base from J, with 15 bases in between. The germline V gene encodes CDR1 SGHNT and CDR2 YYREEE (reference sequence). CDR3 bases: TGTGCCAGCAGCTTGGGCATAGGGGGAGGGCGCACAGATACGCAGTATTTT. Translated: CASSLGIGGGRTDTQYF. Complete variable domain (other parts from reference TRBV5-4 and TRBJ2-3): ETGVTQSPTHLIKTRGQQVTLRCSSQSGHNTVSWYQQALGQGPQFIFQYYREEENGRGNFPPRFSGLQFPNYSSELNVNALELDDSALYLCASSLGIGGGRTDTQYFGPGTRLTVL.

The table lists this clone with a few counts. This sequence joins TRBV2 and TRBJ2-3; D remains ambiguous. The V gene's germline CDR1 is SNHLY and CDR2 FYNNEI. Trimming shortened V by 7 bases and J by 2 bases, and 13 bases separated the two germline ends. The CDR3 consists of 14 residues. CDR3: CASTQRPNTDTQYF. The CDR3 DNA reads as TGTGCCAGCACCCAGAGACCAAACACAGATACGCAGTATTTT.